The 10 T cell receptor beta chains below were found in one sample sequenced in a study of T cell clonality in common variable immunodeficiency (dated by TCRdb to 2015 to 2017). Libraries came from the immunoSEQ multiplex PCR assay. The immuneACCESS repertoire file appears here via TCRdb, limited to in-frame rearrangements. These files lack a portion of the clones; in checked studies, under half of the deficit traces to unresolved V genes, and the cause of the others is not known. The sample records around 50,000 clones, none occurring a single time. The top ten clones comprise about 1.7% of the sample. Sequenced material: peripheral blood mononuclear cells. These receptors were obtained from a person aged 18 to 75 in good health.

Concerning this clone: An end of the junction does not agree with germline; a read error may underlie this. The sequenced fragment ends 3 residues before the CDR3 boundary, so the rest is inferred from the germline J gene. The chain uses TRBV10-3 and TRBJ2-1; TRBD1 matches 9 bases. Per germline, CDR1 ENHRY and CDR2 SYGVKD. The CDR3 is made up of 17 amino acids. Partial CDR3 DNA: TGTACCATCAGTGAGCCAGGACAGGGGAGCTCCTACAATGAG. It is translated as CTISEPGQGSSYNE. The full CDR3 is CTISEPGQGSSYNEQFF.

This clone was detected ten times or more. With the read ending 3 residues before the CDR3 end, the germline J gene is used to fill in that end. The chain is built from TRBV6-2 or TRBV6-3 and TRBJ2-7, with 7 bases that match TRBD1. J was trimmed by 2 bases and V by 6 bases; bases with no gene match: 10. The germline gives CDR1 MNHEY, CDR2 SVGEGT. This CDR3 contains 15 residues. The DNA read from the CDR3 is TGTGCCAGCAGCCCCCCCTGGGACAGCCCCTACGAG. The encoded protein is CASSPPWDSPYE. The entire CDR3 protein is CASSPPWDSPYEQYF.

This clone appeared a few times. From the germline J gene comes the end of the CDR3, since the read stops 3 residues before it. V is TRBV6-2 or TRBV6-3 and J is TRBJ1-4; no clear D. The V gene's germline CDR1 is MNHEY and CDR2 SVGEGT. The CDR3 contains 14 residues. The CDR3 region is CASSSGGPLNKLFF. The covered CDR3 bases are TGTGCCAGCAGCTCCGGCGGGCCTCTTAACAAA.

Of note for this clone: The CDR3 end lies 3 residues beyond the end of the read and is filled in from the germline J gene. The rearrangement uses TRBV30 and TRBJ2-1; D not resolved. This CDR3 spans 11 amino acids. The germline V gene encodes CDR1 GTSNPN and CDR2 SVGIG (reference sequence). Trimming took off 2 bases at V and 8 bases at J, with 7 bases between the two ends. The CDR3 spells CAWSPRYEQFF. CDR3 DNA, as far as it was read: TGTGCCTGGAGTCCGCGTTATGAG.

This clone showed up just a few times. The read halts 3 residues ahead of the CDR3 end, with the missing end drawn from the germline J gene. The J gene is TRBJ1-3, the V gene TRBV18, with D possibly matching TRBD1 (5 bases). With 5 bases removed from V and 0 bases from J, the gap between germline ends came to 17 bases. Germline CDR1 reads KGHSH; CDR2 reads LQKENI. The CDR3 is 17 residues long. CDR3 sequence reads: CASSTNTGGSSGNTIYF. Incomplete CDR3 DNA: TGTGCCAGCTCAACAAACACCGGGGGGAGCTCTGGAAACACC. The whole variable domain, filled in from reference TRBV18 and TRBJ1-3, reads NAGVMQNPRHLVRRRGQEARLRCSPMKGHSHVYWYRQLPEEGLKFMVYLQKENIIDESGMPKERFSAEFPKEGPSILRIQQVVRGDSAAYFCASSTNTGGSSGNTIYFGEGSWLTVV.

This clone was recorded many times. The CDR3 end falls 3 residues outside the read, so it is completed with the germline J gene. The chain links TRBV10-3 to TRBJ2-3; possibly TRBD1 for D (5 bases). The CDR3 is 12 residues long. Germline V gene lookup returns CDR1 ENHRY and CDR2 SYGVKD. V shed 5 bases and J shed 4 bases, with 7 bases lying between them. The CDR3 sequence: CAISQGPDTQYF. CDR3 DNA, as far as it was read: TGTGCCATCAGTCAGGGTCCAGATACG.

This clone was counted many times. The read halts 3 residues ahead of the CDR3 end, with the missing end drawn from the germline J gene. The chain employs TRBV7-9 and TRBJ2-5; D unresolved. Germline V lookup: CDR1 SEHNR, CDR2 FQNEAQ (reference sequence). The CDR3 spans 13 residues. Trimming cost V 3 bases and J 2 bases, with 7 bases left between them. Here the CDR3 reads CASSLVYQETQYF. The DNA read from the CDR3 is TGTGCCAGCAGCTTGGTCTATCAAGAGACC.

This clone was seen at least ten times. The CDR3 is cut off 3 residues early in the read; its end comes from the germline J gene. The V gene is TRBV7-9, the J gene TRBJ2-2, with D maybe TRBD2 (6 bases). Looked up from germline, CDR1 is SEHNR and CDR2 is FQNEAQ (reference sequence). The CDR3 extends over 15 amino acids. Trimming stripped 6 bases from V and 6 bases from J, with 17 bases between. The CDR3 bases that were read are TGTGCCAGCAGGCTAGCGTTCGAAGATCCCGGGGAG. Residues: CASRLAFEDPGE. In full, the CDR3 reads CASRLAFEDPGELFF.

A few counts support this clone. From the germline J gene comes the end of the CDR3, since the read stops 3 residues before it. The same CDR3 is also encoded by other DNA sequences in this sample. This chain uses TRBV19 with TRBJ1-3; TRBD1 might be the D (6 bases). Between the trimmed V and J ends, which lost 5 bases and 2 bases, there was a span of 13 bases. There are 15 residues in the CDR3. Germline CDR1 reads LNHDA; CDR2 reads SQIVND (reference sequence). The CDR3 is CASSSTGSPGNTIYF. The sequenced part of the CDR3 DNA is TGTGCCAGTAGTTCAACAGGGAGTCCTGGAAACACC.

This clone has at least ten counts. Incomplete CDR3 DNA: TGCGCCAGCAGTGAGTCTGGGGGCTGGGCCGGGGAG. Amino acids: CASSESGGWAGE. The CDR3 reads in full as CASSESGGWAGELFF. The V call is TRBV10-1, the J call TRBJ2-2; tentative D call: TRBD1 (6 bases). The sequence runs out 3 residues before the end of the CDR3; the remainder is reconstructed from the germline J gene. Per germline, CDR1 WNHNN and CDR2 SYGVQD (reference sequence). This CDR3 contains 15 residues. The V gene lost 0 bases and the J gene lost 6 bases, with 11 bases spanning the gap.